These 18 T cell receptor beta chains originate from one sample sequenced in a study of T cell repertoires in cytomegalovirus infection. The antigens these receptors bind are not known. MiXCR, applied by TCRdb to the reads, yields one record per CDR3 protein. Of fewer than 850,000 distinct CDR3 sequences in the sample, almost 30% were seen once. The starting material was cultured CD8+ T cells from PBMCs, obtained from culture after CMV antigen stimulation. Receptors originate from a human donor in good health (CMV status not recorded). Some clones in this sample may be carry-over from other donors' samples.

This chain uses TRBV29-1 with TRBJ1-2, with D hard to call. Trimming removed 3 bases from V and 2 bases from J, with 10 bases in between. CDR1 and CDR2 from the germline V gene are SQVTM and ANQGSEA. The CDR3 covers 13 residues. CDR3 sequence: CSVELHLNYGYTF. The CDR3 region has the DNA TGCAGCGTTGAGTTACACTTAAACTATGGCTACACCTTC. Looking up the rest from reference TRBV29-1 and TRBJ1-2 gives the full variable domain: SAVISQKPSRDICQRGTSLTIQCQVDSQVTMMFWYRQQPGQSLTLIATANQGSEATYESGFVIDKFPISRPNLTFSTLTVSNMSPEDSSIYLCSVELHLNYGYTFGSGTRLTVV.

This clonotype was recorded a few times. CDR3: CASSQTSFDEQFF. The CDR3 DNA sequence: TGTGCCAGCAGCCAGACTAGTTTCGATGAGCAGTTCTTC. The chain combines TRBV12-3 or TRBV12-4 with TRBJ2-1; perhaps TRBD2 as D (6 bases). V lost 6 bases, J lost 8 bases, and 14 bases lay in between. The CDR3 spans 13 residues.

With regard to this clonotype: A read error may account for a junction end that differs from germline. The chain links TRBV7-6 to TRBJ1-1, with TRBD1 as a possible D gene (5 bases). The CDR3 has 14 amino acids. Germline loops: CDR1 SGHVS, CDR2 FNYEAQ. The CDR3 region is CASSLGAPGPEAFF. In DNA form, the CDR3 reads TGTGCCAGCAGTTTAGGGGCCCCAGGACCTGAAGCTTTCTTT.

This chain joins TRBV29-1 and TRBJ1-2, with 8 positions matching TRBD1. This CDR3 has 17 residues. Germline loops: CDR1 SQVTM, CDR2 ANQGSEA. The junction had 13 bases not matched to a gene; V was cut back by 0 bases and J by 4 bases. The CDR3 DNA reads TGCAGCGTTGAAGATCGGACGTTAGACAGGGGCGGCTATGGCTACACCTTC. Amino acid sequence: CSVEDRTLDRGGYGYTF.

This sequence joins TRBV13 and TRBJ2-3; D may be TRBD2 (5 bases). This CDR3 is built from 19 residues. The germline gives CDR1 PRHDT, CDR2 FYEKMQ (reference sequence). The V and J ends lost 5 bases and 2 bases respectively, with 26 bases between them. In DNA, the CDR3 is TGTGCCAGCAGCGGACCGGGCCCGAGGGTCCCTACCTCCACAGATACGCAGTATTTT. Amino acid sequence: CASSGPGPRVPTSTDTQYF.

The chain joins TRBV7-3 to TRBJ1-3; D not certain. V lost 4 bases to trimming and J lost 2 bases, with 9 bases between them. Germline V lookup: CDR1 SGHTA, CDR2 FQGTGA. This CDR3 region has 14 residues. The CDR3 spells CASSSPSPGNTIYF. In DNA, the CDR3 is TGTGCCAGCAGCTCCCCAAGTCCTGGAAACACCATATATTTT.

In this sample, this clonotype turned up many times. This sequence joins TRBV7-6 and TRBJ1-5, with 7 bases matching TRBD1. Germline CDR1 SGHVS, CDR2 FNYEAQ. This CDR3 is built from 17 residues. V was clipped by 5 bases and J by 0 bases; unmatched bases: 10. In DNA form, the CDR3 reads TGTGCCAGCAGCACCGGGACAGAGCTTTATAGCAATCAGCCCCAGCATTTT. It encodes CASSTGTELYSNQPQHF.

The rearrangement links TRBV29-1 to TRBJ2-1, with D hard to call. Germline CDR1 reads SQVTM; CDR2 reads ANQGSEA. The ends were cut back, 6 bases at V and 5 bases at J, with 8 bases in the middle. The CDR3 runs 11 residues. The CDR3 sequence is CSVDGDNEQFF. CDR3 coding DNA: TGCAGCGTGGACGGTGACAATGAGCAGTTCTTC.

This chain connects TRBV12-3 or TRBV12-4 to TRBJ2-7; D not certain. Trimming took 0 bases from V and 5 from J, leaving 8 bases between them. The CDR3 is 13 residues long. This CDR3 is CASSLAGWHEQYV. Written as DNA, the CDR3 is TGTGCCAGCAGTTTAGCGGGGTGGCACGAGCAGTACGTC.

The sample holds a few counts of this clonotype. The CDR3 DNA reads TGTGCCAGCAGCTCCCGGACTAGCGGGGGGCAGTACCAAGAGACCCAGTACTTC. Protein product: CASSSRTSGGQYQETQYF. The rearrangement joins TRBV11-2 to TRBJ2-5, with 14 bases matching TRBD2. With 4 bases clipped from V and 0 bases from J, the junction kept 7 bases outside the gene matches. Germline values: CDR1 SGHAT, CDR2 FQNNGV. The CDR3 sequence is 18 residues long.

This clonotype was detected only a few times. This rearrangement joins TRBV6-5 to TRBJ2-7, with TRBD1 matching over 9 bases. V lost 2 bases and J lost 4; bases outside the gene matches: 3. The CDR3 runs 14 residues. CDR1 MNHEY and CDR2 SVGAGI come from the germline V gene. This CDR3 is CASSYTGGGYEQYF. CDR3 nucleotide sequence: TGTGCCAGCAGTTACACAGGGGGCGGTTACGAGCAGTACTTC.

The genes are TRBV12-3 or TRBV12-4 and TRBJ2-3; D gene ambiguous. Trimming stripped 3 bases from V and 1 base from J, with 8 bases between. The CDR3 is made up of 14 amino acids. The CDR3 loop reads CASSFAAGTDTQYF. Here the CDR3 DNA reads TGTGCCAGCAGTTTTGCGGCGGGCACAGATACGCAGTATTTT.

There are a few counts of this clonotype. The CDR3 here is CASSQVQGPNYGYTF. The CDR3 DNA is TGCGCCAGCAGCCAAGTACAGGGTCCAAACTATGGCTACACCTTC. The chain carries TRBV4-1 and TRBJ1-2; a possible D gene is TRBD1 (6 bases). This CDR3 spans 15 amino acids. The V end was cut by 1 base, the J end by 2 bases, with 11 bases between. The germline V gene encodes CDR1 MGHRA and CDR2 YSYEKL.

This clonotype was counted many times. This rearrangement joins TRBV4-1 to TRBJ1-1; a possible D gene is TRBD1 (5 bases). CDR1 is MGHRA and CDR2 is YSYEKL in the germline V gene. CDR3 length: 13 residues. Trimming stripped 0 bases from V and 6 bases from J, with 8 bases between. CDR3 nucleotide sequence: TGCGCCAGCAGCCAAGATCTCAGGGCTGAAGCTTTCTTT. Translated, it gives CASSQDLRAEAFF.

This chain connects TRBV6-8 to TRBJ2-3, with D perhaps TRBD2 (5 bases). Germline V gene lookup returns CDR1 MNHGY and CDR2 SAAAGT. V lost 0 bases to trimming and J lost 2 bases, with 15 bases between them. The length of the CDR3 is 17 residues. The CDR3 spells CASSYSMKRIPTDTQYF. In nucleotides, the CDR3 is TGTGCCAGCAGTTACTCGATGAAGCGGATCCCCACAGATACGCAGTATTTT.

J is TRBJ2-3 and V is TRBV2; D might be TRBD2 (6 bases). This CDR3 has 17 residues. The germline V and J ends were trimmed by 2 bases and 4 bases, with 19 bases remaining between them. The germline gives CDR1 SNHLY, CDR2 FYNNEI. The CDR3 DNA reads TGTGCCAGCAGTGAAAAGTGGTGGGGGGTATCGGCAGATACGCAGTATTTT. It yields the protein CASSEKWWGVSADTQYF.

The table lists this clonotype with a few counts. The chain uses TRBV19 and TRBJ2-7, with D tentatively TRBD2 (6 bases). Looked up from germline, CDR1 is LNHDA and CDR2 is SQIVND (reference sequence). CDR3 length equals 14 residues. V was cut by 0 bases and J by 3 bases, with 9 bases left in between. As DNA, the CDR3 is TGTGCCAGTAGTATAGAGGGGACTTACTACGAGCAGTACTTC. As protein: CASSIEGTYYEQYF.

This clonotype was seen only a few times. V is TRBV6-5 and J is TRBJ1-1; 8 nucleotides align to TRBD1. J lost 0 bases, V lost 5 bases, and 14 bases had no gene match. This CDR3 comprises 18 residues. Germline V lookup: CDR1 MNHEY, CDR2 SVGAGI. As DNA, the CDR3 is TGTGCCAGCAGTCCACCGACAGGGGCACTCATCATGAACACTGAAGCTTTCTTT. This translates into CASSPPTGALIMNTEAFF.